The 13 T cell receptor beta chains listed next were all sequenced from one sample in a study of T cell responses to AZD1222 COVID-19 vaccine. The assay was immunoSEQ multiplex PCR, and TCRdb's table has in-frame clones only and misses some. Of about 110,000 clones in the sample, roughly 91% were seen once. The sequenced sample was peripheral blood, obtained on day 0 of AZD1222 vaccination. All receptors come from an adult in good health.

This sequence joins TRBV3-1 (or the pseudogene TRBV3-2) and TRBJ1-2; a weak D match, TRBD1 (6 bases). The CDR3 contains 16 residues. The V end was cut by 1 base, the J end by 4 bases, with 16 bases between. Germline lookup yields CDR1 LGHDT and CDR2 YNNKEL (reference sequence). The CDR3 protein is CASSQVSGAVTYGYTF. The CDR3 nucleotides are TGTGCCAGCAGCCAAGTCTCGGGGGCAGTGACCTATGGCTACACCTTC.

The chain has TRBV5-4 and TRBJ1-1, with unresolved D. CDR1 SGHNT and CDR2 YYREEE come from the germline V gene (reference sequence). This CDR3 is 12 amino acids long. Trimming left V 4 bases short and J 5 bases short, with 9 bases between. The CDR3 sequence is CASSPTGTEAFF. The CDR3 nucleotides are TGTGCCAGCAGCCCCACCGGGACTGAAGCTTTCTTT.

CDR3 in amino acids: CASSYHRRGWYTEAFF. CDR3 nucleotide sequence: TGCGCCAGCAGCTATCACAGGCGGGGCTGGTACACTGAAGCTTTCTTT. This chain joins TRBV5-1 and TRBJ1-1, with D possibly being TRBD1 (5 bases). V was pared by 3 bases and J by 3 bases, with 18 bases between. CDR1 and CDR2 (germline): SGHRS, YFSETQ. This CDR3 has 16 residues.

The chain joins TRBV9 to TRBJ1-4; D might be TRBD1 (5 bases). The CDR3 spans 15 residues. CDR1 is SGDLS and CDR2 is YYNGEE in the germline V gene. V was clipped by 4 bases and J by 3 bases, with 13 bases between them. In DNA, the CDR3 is TGTGCCAGCAGCAGGGACCCGGAGGCTAATGAAAAACTGTTTTTT. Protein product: CASSRDPEANEKLFF.

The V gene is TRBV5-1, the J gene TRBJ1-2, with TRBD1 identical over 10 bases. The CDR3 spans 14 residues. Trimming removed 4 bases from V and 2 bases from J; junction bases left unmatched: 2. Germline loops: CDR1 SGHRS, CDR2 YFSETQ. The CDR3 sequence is CASSPGQGNYGYTF. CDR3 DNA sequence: TGCGCCAGCAGCCCGGGACAGGGGAACTATGGCTACACCTTC. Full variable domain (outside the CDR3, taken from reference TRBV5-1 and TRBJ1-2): KAGVTQTPRYLIKTRGQQVTLSCSPISGHRSVSWYQQTPGQGLQFLFEYFSETQRNKGNFPGRFSGRQFSNSRSEMNVSTLELGDSALYLCASSPGQGNYGYTFGSGTRLTVV.

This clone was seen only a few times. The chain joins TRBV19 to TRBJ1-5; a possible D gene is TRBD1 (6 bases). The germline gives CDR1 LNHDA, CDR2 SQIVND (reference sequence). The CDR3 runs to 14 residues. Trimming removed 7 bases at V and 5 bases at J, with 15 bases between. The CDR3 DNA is TGTGCCAGTACCACTGGAGGGGGATATCAGCCCCAGCATTTT. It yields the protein CASTTGGGYQPQHF.

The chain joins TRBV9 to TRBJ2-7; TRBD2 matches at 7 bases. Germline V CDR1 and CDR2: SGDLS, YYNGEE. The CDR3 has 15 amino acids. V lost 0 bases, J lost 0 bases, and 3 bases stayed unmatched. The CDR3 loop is CASSVGSSGSYEQYF. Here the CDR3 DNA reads TGTGCCAGCAGCGTAGGTTCTAGCGGCTCCTACGAGCAGTACTTC. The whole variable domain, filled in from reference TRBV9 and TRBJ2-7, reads DSGVTQTPKHLITATGQRVTLRCSPRSGDLSVYWYQQSLDQGLQFLIQYYNGEERAKGNILERFSAQQFPDLHSELNLSSLELGDSALYFCASSVGSSGSYEQYFGPGTRLTVT.

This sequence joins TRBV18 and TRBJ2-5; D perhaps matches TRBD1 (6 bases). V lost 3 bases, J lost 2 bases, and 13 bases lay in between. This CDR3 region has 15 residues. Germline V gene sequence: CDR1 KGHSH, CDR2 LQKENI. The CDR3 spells CASSPQGGNQETQYF. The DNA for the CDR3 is TGTGCCAGCTCACCCCAAGGGGGAAATCAAGAGACCCAGTACTTC.

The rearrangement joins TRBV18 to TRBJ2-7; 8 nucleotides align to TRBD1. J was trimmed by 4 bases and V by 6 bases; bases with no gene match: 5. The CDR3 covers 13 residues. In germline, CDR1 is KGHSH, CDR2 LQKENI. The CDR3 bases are TGTGCCAGCTCCCCGGACAGGGTGTACGAGCAGTACTTC. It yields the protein CASSPDRVYEQYF.

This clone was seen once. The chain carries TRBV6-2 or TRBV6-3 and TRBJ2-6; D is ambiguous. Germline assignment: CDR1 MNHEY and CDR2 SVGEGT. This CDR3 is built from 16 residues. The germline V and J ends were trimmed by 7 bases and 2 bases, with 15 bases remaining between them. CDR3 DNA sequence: TGTGCCAGCATCCCTCGGGTAGTTGCTGGGGCCAACGTCCTGACTTTC. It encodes CASIPRVVAGANVLTF.

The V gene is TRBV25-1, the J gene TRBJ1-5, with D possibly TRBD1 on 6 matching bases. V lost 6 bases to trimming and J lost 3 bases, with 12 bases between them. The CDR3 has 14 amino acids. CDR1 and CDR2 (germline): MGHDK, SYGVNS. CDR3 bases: TGTGCCAGCAGCGGGGACACGTCCAATCAGCCCCAGCATTTT. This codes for CASSGDTSNQPQHF.

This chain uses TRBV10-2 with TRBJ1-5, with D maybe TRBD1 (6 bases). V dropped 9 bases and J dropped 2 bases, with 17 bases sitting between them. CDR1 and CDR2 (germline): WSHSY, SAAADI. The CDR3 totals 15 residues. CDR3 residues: CASAEGGWGNQPQHF. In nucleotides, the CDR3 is TGCGCCAGTGCTGAAGGGGGATGGGGCAATCAGCCCCAGCATTTT.

The CDR3 DNA follows: TGTGCCAGCAGTACGGACGGAAGAAAACTGTTTTTT. Protein sequence: CASSTDGRKLFF. The chain carries TRBV6-5 and TRBJ1-4; D gene uncertain. Germline lookup yields CDR1 MNHEY and CDR2 SVGAGI. The length of the CDR3 is 12 residues. V dropped 5 bases and J dropped 10 bases, with 11 bases sitting between them.